This T cell receptor beta chain was profiled in a study of post-analysis software for immune sequencing data. Study conclusions and caveats: When compared against controls, multiple sclerosis patients showed significantly lower normalized Chao1 diversity. Batch-matched samples strongly co-clustered by F measure. Included in a set of five TRBV segments more frequent in patients than controls were TRBV5-6, TRBV5-1 and TRBV20-1.

Researchers reported that TCR beta cDNA libraries carried unique molecular identifiers. Each CDR3 protein gets one entry after TCRdb re-called the PCR reads with MiXCR. The sample includes approximately 260,000 distinct CDR3 sequences, 30% to 45% of them seen just once. As concerns this clonotype: Its antigen is still unknown.

Looked up from germline, CDR1 is MNHEY and CDR2 is SMNVEV (reference sequence). The CDR3 consists of 17 residues. The V gene end was trimmed by 2 bases and the J gene end by 11 bases; junction bases not matched to a gene: 19. The chain carries TRBV27 and TRBJ2-5; 8 bases align to TRBD2. What was sequenced was blood. The clonotype comes from a girl aged 10-17 years with multiple sclerosis. CDR3 protein: CASSLKAGGLVYNEQYF. The DNA of the CDR3 is TGTGCCAGCAGTTTAAAGGCGGGGGGCTTGGTCTACAATGAGCAGTACTTC.